The following is a T cell receptor (beta chain) sequence with its context. This specimen comes from a study of blood T cell repertoires in COVID-19. Study-wide context: The cDNA or gDNA used as material had been derived from T cells, B-cell-depleted T cells, or PBMCs.

The cohort comprised adults aged 18 to 89 years residing in some 24 US areas. Cohort assignment relied on participant-reported clinical history. The study counted Cohort 3 donors as recovered given two negative PCRs, clearance, or symptom resolution. Germline assignment: CDR1 GTSNPN and CDR2 SVGIG (reference sequence). Trimming removed 0 bases from V and 0 bases from J, with 15 bases in between. The CDR3 loop spans 16 amino acids. Clones were read by immunoSEQ multiplex PCR, and TCRdb kept only the in-frame ones, dropping some. The sample carries over 150,000 clones, around 80% recorded once. The source is a woman aged 50 to 60 who had recovered from COVID-19. Sample: PBMCs or T cells enriched from blood (not recorded which). The chain recombines TRBV30 with TRBJ2-7; possibly TRBD1 for D (5 bases). The CDR3 DNA sequence: TGTGCCTGGAGTGTAGCGCCTCAGGGAAGCTCCTACGAGCAGTACTTC. Protein sequence: CAWSVAPQGSSYEQYF. Full variable domain (missing parts from reference TRBV30 and TRBJ2-7): SQTIHQWPATLVQPVGSPLSLECTVEGTSNPNLYWYRQAAGRGLQLLFYSVGIGQISSEVPQNLSASRPQDRQFILSSKKLLLSDSGFYLCAWSVAPQGSSYEQYFGPGTRLTVT.